A selection of T cell receptor beta chains follows, all from one sample in a study of shared clonotypes between healthy human individuals. The assay was immunoSEQ multiplex PCR, and TCRdb's table has in-frame clones only and misses some. The sample lists about 380,000 clones, roughly 96% occurring once. The specimen was memory CD8+ T cells sorted from blood. All receptors derive from a man aged 25 to 40 in good health. CDR3s include the opening cysteine and the closing phenylalanine or tryptophan. D genes are given only for firm matches.

len	v_gene	j_gene	d_gene	CDR3aa	CDR3nt
13	TRBV19	TRBJ2-7	NA	CASSNGLSYEQYF	TGTGCCAGTAGTAATGGGCTATCCTACGAGCAGTACTTC
13	TRBV19	TRBJ2-7	NA	CASSTGTTYEQYF	TGTGCCAGTAGTACCGGGACAACCTACGAGCAGTACTTC
11	TRBV5-1	TRBJ2-2	NA	CACKLGGELFF	TGCGCCTGCAAGCTGGGCGGGGAGCTGTTTTTT
15	TRBV6-1	TRBJ2-5	TRBD2	CASSAGLAVQETQYF	TGTGCCAGCAGCGCGGGACTAGCGGTCCAAGAGACCCAGTACTTC
12	TRBV6-5	TRBJ2-7	NA	CASSYGGNEQYF	TGTGCCAGCAGTTACGGGGGTAACGAGCAGTACTTC
15	TRBV10-1	TRBJ1-1	NA	CASSGRGRRNTEAFF	TGCGCCAGCAGTGGACGGGGTCGACGGAACACTGAAGCTTTCTTT
15	TRBV11-2	TRBJ2-7	TRBD1	CASSLGTGSLFGQYF	TGTGCCAGCAGCTTAGGGACAGGCAGCCTTTTTGGGCAGTACTTC
17	TRBV5-1	TRBJ1-2	NA	CASSLATPGRINYGYTF	TGCGCCAGCAGCTTGGCAACACCGGGACGGATAAACTATGGCTACACCTTC
14	TRBV7-9	TRBJ2-2	NA	CASSYDSYTGELFF	TGTGCCAGCAGCTACGACAGTTACACCGGGGAGCTGTTTTTT
13	TRBV2	TRBJ2-1	NA	CASSPVGHNEQFF	TGTGCCAGCAGCCCGGTAGGGCACAATGAGCAGTTCTTC